The T cell receptor (beta chain) under discussion was sequenced for a study of cytomegalovirus exposure and HLA in healthy donors. Study in general: Among over 300 genotyped donors, approximately 80% fell in the Caucasian-associated ancestry cluster. Broader study findings: Highest at DRB1 and lowest at HLA-C, TCR association rates differed among HLA loci in a later analysis.

Comments on this clone: Its antigen is as yet unknown.

PCR used 60 Vbeta primers and 13 Jbeta primers. The table came from immunoSEQ multiplex PCR; TCRdb's copy has only in-frame clones and leaves some out. The sample records roughly 130,000 clones, roughly two thirds being singletons. The CDR3 runs 15 residues. V was shortened by 1 base and J by 3 bases, with 11 bases between the two germline ends. Germline CDR1 is SGHDT and CDR2 is YYEEEE. The rearrangement joins TRBV5-6 to TRBJ2-1, with D possibly matching TRBD2 (6 bases). The TCR originated in a man aged 30 to 39 in good health and CMV-seropositive. The sample taken for sequencing was PBMCs. The chain's CDR3 is CASSLSAGSYNEQFF. CDR3 nucleotide sequence: TGTGCCAGCAGCTTGTCAGCGGGCAGCTACAATGAGCAGTTCTTC.